The 17 T cell receptor beta chains below come from one sample, sequenced in a study of identical twins. Each CDR3 protein is one row after TCRdb ran MiXCR on the 5' RACE reads. In the table there are about 700,000 distinct CDR3 sequences, 8.6% of which are singletons. Another study also made use of these data, one on yellow fever vaccine responses in identical twins.

Sequenced: PBMCs. These receptors came from a woman aged 18-29 years in good health.

This clonotype was observed a few times. The CDR3 region has the DNA TGTGCCAGCAGTTTACTAGCGGGAGGTCCAAACGAGCAGTACTTC. Translating gives CASSLLAGGPNEQYF. The chain has TRBV28 and TRBJ2-7, with 11 bases matching TRBD2. Trimming removed 2 bases from V and 5 bases from J; junction bases left unmatched: 5. In germline, CDR1 is MDHEN, CDR2 SYDVKM. The CDR3 is 15 amino acids. Full variable domain (outside the CDR3, taken from reference TRBV28 and TRBJ2-7): DVKVTQSSRYLVKRTGEKVFLECVQDMDHENMFWYRQDPGLGLRLIYFSYDVKMKEKGDIPEGYSVSREKKERFSLILESASTNQTSMYLCASSLLAGGPNEQYFGPGTRLTVT.

This clonotype was detected only a few times. The chain couples TRBV6-5 to TRBJ2-7; TRBD1 or TRBD2 may be the D gene (5 bases each). Germline V gives CDR1 MNHEY, CDR2 SVGAGI. V was trimmed by 2 bases and J by 5 bases, leaving 10 bases between them. CDR3 size: 13 residues. The CDR3 region is CASSYPGSHEQYF. CDR3 DNA sequence: TGTGCCAGCAGTTACCCAGGGAGCCACGAGCAGTACTTC.

The chain combines TRBV2 with TRBJ1-5, with D perhaps matching TRBD1 (5 bases). This CDR3 is 14 amino acids long. With 8 bases removed from V and 5 bases from J, the gap between germline ends came to 16 bases. Germline CDR1 SNHLY, CDR2 FYNNEI. The CDR3 loop reads CASGGTARDQPQHF. DNA for the CDR3: TGTGCCAGCGGCGGGACGGCGAGAGATCAGCCCCAGCATTTT.

This clonotype was detected a few times. V usage is TRBV7-9 and J usage is TRBJ2-7; weak D call: TRBD1 (6 bases). The V gene's germline CDR1 is SEHNR and CDR2 FQNEAQ (reference sequence). The V end was cut by 1 base, the J end by 1 base, with 11 bases between. The CDR3 loop spans 15 amino acids. CDR3 DNA sequence: TGTGCCAGCAGCTTAGAAACAGGGCCTTCCTACGAGCAGTACTTC. This codes for CASSLETGPSYEQYF. Looking up the rest from reference TRBV7-9 and TRBJ2-7 gives the full variable domain: DTGVSQNPRHKITKRGQNVTFRCDPISEHNRLYWYRQTLGQGPEFLTYFQNEAQLEKSRLLSDRFSAERPKGSFSTLEIQRTEQGDSAMYLCASSLETGPSYEQYFGPGTRLTVT.

J is TRBJ2-7 and V is TRBV5-1, with 9 bases fitting TRBD2. Germline V CDR1 and CDR2: SGHRS, YFSETQ. CDR3 length: 15 residues. V was pared by 3 bases and J by 1 base, with 5 bases of the junction left unmatched. The CDR3 DNA reads TGCGCCAGCAGCTACGTAGCGGGAGATTCCTACGAGCAGTACTTC. It yields the protein CASSYVAGDSYEQYF.

This clonotype was counted a few times. V usage is TRBV20-1 and J usage is TRBJ2-7; 8 nucleotides align to TRBD1. The CDR3 covers 14 residues. V shed 1 base, J shed 4 bases, and the junction held 6 bases outside the gene matches. The germline CDR1 and CDR2 sequences are DFQATT and SNEGSKA (reference sequence). The CDR3 reads CSARVGTGLYEQYF. CDR3 DNA: TGCAGTGCTAGAGTGGGGACAGGTCTTTACGAGCAGTACTTC.

This clonotype was detected ten times or more. The rearrangement uses TRBV27 and TRBJ2-1; the match to TRBD2 covers 9 bases. Looked up from germline, CDR1 is MNHEY and CDR2 is SMNVEV (reference sequence). V shed 7 bases, J shed 12 bases, and the junction held 19 bases outside the gene matches. The CDR3 has 16 amino acids. The chain's CDR3 is CASMGTAGGRGSRQFF. CDR3 in DNA: TGTGCCAGCATGGGAACAGCGGGAGGAAGAGGGAGTAGGCAGTTCTTC.

This clonotype was recorded a few times. The V call is TRBV20-1, the J call TRBJ2-7; TRBD2 matches 9 bases. In germline, CDR1 is DFQATT, CDR2 SNEGSKA (reference sequence). The CDR3 covers 13 residues. Trimming took 5 bases from V and 3 from J; bases not matched to a gene: 5. CDR3 in amino acids: CSAPGTSLYEQYF. The CDR3 DNA follows: TGCAGTGCTCCCGGGACTAGCCTCTACGAGCAGTACTTC.

This clonotype was picked up a small number of times. The chain couples TRBV29-1 to TRBJ2-5; D tentatively reads TRBD1 or TRBD2 (5 bases each). The CDR3 extends over 14 amino acids. CDR1 and CDR2 from the germline V gene are SQVTM and ANQGSEA. The V end lost 6 bases, the J end lost 3 bases, and 17 bases lay between the germline ends. CDR3 amino acids: CSVIAGLGEETQYF. Here the CDR3 DNA reads TGCAGCGTAATCGCAGGTTTGGGGGAAGAGACCCAGTACTTC. The variable domain in full, completed from reference TRBV29-1 and TRBJ2-5, reads SAVISQKPSRDICQRGTSLTIQCQVDSQVTMMFWYRQQPGQSLTLIATANQGSEATYESGFVIDKFPISRPNLTFSTLTVSNMSPEDSSIYLCSVIAGLGEETQYFGPGTRLLVL.

This chain joins TRBV30 and TRBJ2-5, with a weak D call TRBD2 (6 bases). Deletions cut 3 bases from V and 2 bases from J, with 10 bases between. The CDR3 runs to 13 residues. The germline V gene encodes CDR1 GTSNPN and CDR2 SVGIG (reference sequence). The chain's CDR3 is CAWRGGKQETQYF. The CDR3 nucleotides are TGTGCCTGGAGGGGCGGGAAGCAAGAGACCCAGTACTTC.

J is TRBJ2-3 and V is TRBV7-2; D tentatively reads TRBD1 or TRBD2 (6 bases each). V was cut by 5 bases and J by 0 bases, with 18 bases left in between. The CDR3 covers 17 residues. Germline V gene lookup returns CDR1 SGHTA and CDR2 FQGNSA. In DNA form, the CDR3 reads TGTGCCAGCAGCCGGGGGTTCACGGGGGCTAGCACAGATACGCAGTATTTT. Its translation is CASSRGFTGASTDTQYF. Based on the CDR3 plus reference TRBV7-2 and TRBJ2-3, the full variable domain is GAGVSQSPSNKVTEKGKDVELRCDPISGHTALYWYRQSLGQGLEFLIYFQGNSAPDKSGLPSDRFSAERTGGSVSTLTIQRTQQEDSAVYLCASSRGFTGASTDTQYFGPGTRLTVL.

This clonotype was seen a few times. The chain combines TRBV28 with TRBJ1-4; D ambiguous. Deletions cut 4 bases from V and 5 bases from J, with 23 bases between. The germline gives CDR1 MDHEN, CDR2 SYDVKM. CDR3 length: 18 residues. The DNA of the CDR3 is TGTGCCAGCAGTTCCGCCGGGAACGGAGGCCTTAGAAATGAAAAACTGTTTTTT. Its protein product is CASSSAGNGGLRNEKLFF.

This clonotype was counted only a few times. The DNA for the CDR3 is TGTGCCAGCTCACCAGGGGACAGGGGGCGCGGGACTGAAGCTTTCTTT. Encoded protein: CASSPGDRGRGTEAFF. The chain links TRBV18 to TRBJ1-1; 12 nucleotides match TRBD1. CDR1 is KGHSH and CDR2 is LQKENI in the germline V gene. V lost 2 bases, J lost 5 bases, and 6 bases stayed unmatched. CDR3 size: 16 residues.

This clonotype was observed a handful of times. The chain carries TRBV7-6 and TRBJ2-7, with 11 nucleotides matching TRBD2. Germline CDR1 reads SGHVS; CDR2 reads FNYEAQ. Germline trimming cut 2 bases from V and 6 bases from J; bases unmatched to any gene: 12. The length of the CDR3 is 17 residues. CDR3 sequence (DNA): TGTGCCAGCAGCTTATTGTCTAGCGGGGGGACCCCTTTCGAGCAGTACTTC. Its translation is CASSLLSSGGTPFEQYF.

The V call is TRBV5-1, the J call TRBJ2-2; D ambiguous. This CDR3 spans 13 amino acids. The ends were cut back, 1 base at V and 6 bases at J, with 7 bases in the middle. CDR1 and CDR2 (germline): SGHRS, YFSETQ. CDR3 amino acids: CASSLYSPGELFF. In DNA, the CDR3 is TGCGCCAGCAGCTTGTATAGCCCCGGGGAGCTGTTTTTT.

The rearrangement joins TRBV2 to TRBJ1-6, with no clear D. Germline values: CDR1 SNHLY, CDR2 FYNNEI. V lost 2 bases, J lost 8 bases, and 10 bases lay in between. The CDR3 has 14 residues. The DNA for the CDR3 is TGTGCCAGCAGTGAAAGGGAGGGCGATTCACCCCTCCACTTT. The encoded protein is CASSEREGDSPLHF.

The V call is TRBV10-3, the J call TRBJ2-5; 8 bases are shared with TRBD1. Per germline, CDR1 ENHRY and CDR2 SYGVKD. Losses at the gene ends were 8 bases for V and 3 bases for J; bases not matched to a gene: 5. CDR3 length: 13 residues. CDR3: CAIGQGAEETQYF. The CDR3 bases are TGTGCCATCGGGCAGGGGGCTGAAGAGACCCAGTACTTC.